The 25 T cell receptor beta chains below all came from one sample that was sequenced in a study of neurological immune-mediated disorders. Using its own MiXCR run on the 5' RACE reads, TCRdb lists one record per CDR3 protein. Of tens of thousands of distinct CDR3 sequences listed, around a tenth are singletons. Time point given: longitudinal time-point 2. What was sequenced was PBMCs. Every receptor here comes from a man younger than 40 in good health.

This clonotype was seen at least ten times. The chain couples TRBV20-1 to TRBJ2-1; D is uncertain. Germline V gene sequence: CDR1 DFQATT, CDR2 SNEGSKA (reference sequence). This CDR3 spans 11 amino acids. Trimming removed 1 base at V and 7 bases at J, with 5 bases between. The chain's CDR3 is CSARGGNEQFF. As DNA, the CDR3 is TGCAGTGCTAGAGGTGGTAATGAGCAGTTCTTC.

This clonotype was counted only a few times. As DNA, the CDR3 is TGTGCCAGCAGTCTCCTCTCCCACAGGGTAGGGGGCGAGCAGTACTTC. Amino acid sequence: CASSLLSHRVGGEQYF. V gene TRBV27 combines with J gene TRBJ2-7; tentatively, D is TRBD1 (6 bases). Trimming took off 5 bases at V and 6 bases at J, with 23 bases between the two ends. CDR1 is MNHEY and CDR2 is SMNVEV in the germline V gene (reference sequence). This CDR3 spans 16 amino acids.

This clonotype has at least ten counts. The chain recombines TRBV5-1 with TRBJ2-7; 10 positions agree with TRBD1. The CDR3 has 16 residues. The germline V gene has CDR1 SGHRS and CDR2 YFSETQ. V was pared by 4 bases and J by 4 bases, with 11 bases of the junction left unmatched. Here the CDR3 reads CASSNATGTGAYEQYF. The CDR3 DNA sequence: TGCGCCAGCAGCAACGCCACCGGGACAGGGGCTTACGAGCAGTACTTC.

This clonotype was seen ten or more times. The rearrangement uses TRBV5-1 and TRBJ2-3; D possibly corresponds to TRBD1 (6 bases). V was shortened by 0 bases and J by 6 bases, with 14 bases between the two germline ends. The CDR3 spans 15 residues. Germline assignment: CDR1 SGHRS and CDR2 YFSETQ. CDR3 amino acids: CASSLAGTYLDTQYF. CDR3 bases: TGCGCCAGCAGCTTGGCCGGGACATATCTTGATACGCAGTATTTT.

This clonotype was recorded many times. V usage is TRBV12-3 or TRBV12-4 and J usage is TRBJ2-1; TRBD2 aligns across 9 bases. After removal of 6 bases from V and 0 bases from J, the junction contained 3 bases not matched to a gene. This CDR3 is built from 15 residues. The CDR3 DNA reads TGTGCCAGCAGCCTTAGCGGGAGCTCCTACAATGAGCAGTTCTTC. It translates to CASSLSGSSYNEQFF.

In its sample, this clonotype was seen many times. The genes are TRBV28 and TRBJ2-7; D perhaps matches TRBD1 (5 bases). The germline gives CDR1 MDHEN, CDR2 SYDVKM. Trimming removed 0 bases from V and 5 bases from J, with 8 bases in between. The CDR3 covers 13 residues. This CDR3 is CASSLWSGNEQYF. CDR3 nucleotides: TGTGCCAGCAGTTTATGGTCAGGGAACGAGCAGTACTTC.

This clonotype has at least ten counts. The CDR3 nucleotides are TGCAGTGCTAGATCGGACTGGGACCCTCAGCCCCAGCATTTT. Translating it yields CSARSDWDPQPQHF. V is TRBV20-1 and J is TRBJ1-5; TRBD1 is a possible D gene (5 bases). Germline values: CDR1 DFQATT, CDR2 SNEGSKA (reference sequence). The CDR3 contains 14 residues. The V end was cut by 2 bases, the J end by 6 bases, with 14 bases between.

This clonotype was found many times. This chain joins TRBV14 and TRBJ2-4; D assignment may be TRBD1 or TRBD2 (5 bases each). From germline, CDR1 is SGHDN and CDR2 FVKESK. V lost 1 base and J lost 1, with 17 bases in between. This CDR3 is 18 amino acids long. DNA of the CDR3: TGTGCCAGCAGCCAAGTCCCCTGGGACCCTGAGGCCAAAAACATTCAGTACTTC. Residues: CASSQVPWDPEAKNIQYF.

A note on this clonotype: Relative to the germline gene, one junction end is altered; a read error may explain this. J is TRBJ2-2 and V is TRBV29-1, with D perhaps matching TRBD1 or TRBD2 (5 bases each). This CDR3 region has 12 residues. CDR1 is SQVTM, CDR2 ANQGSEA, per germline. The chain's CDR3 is CSVVLGTGEQFF. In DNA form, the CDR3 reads TGCAGCGTTGTGCTGGGGACCGGGGAGCAGTTTTTT.

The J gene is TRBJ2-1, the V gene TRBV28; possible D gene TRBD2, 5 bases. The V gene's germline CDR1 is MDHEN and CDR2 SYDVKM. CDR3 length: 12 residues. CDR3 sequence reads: CGTRDSYNEQFF. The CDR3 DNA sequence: TGTGGGACTCGCGACTCCTACAATGAGCAGTTCTTC.

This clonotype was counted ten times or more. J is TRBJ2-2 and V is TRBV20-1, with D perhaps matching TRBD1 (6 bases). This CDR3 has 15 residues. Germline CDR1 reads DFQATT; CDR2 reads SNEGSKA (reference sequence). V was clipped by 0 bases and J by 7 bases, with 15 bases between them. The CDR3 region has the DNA TGCAGTGCTAGAGATCGGAGAACGGGACACGGGGAGCTGTTTTTT. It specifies CSARDRRTGHGELFF.

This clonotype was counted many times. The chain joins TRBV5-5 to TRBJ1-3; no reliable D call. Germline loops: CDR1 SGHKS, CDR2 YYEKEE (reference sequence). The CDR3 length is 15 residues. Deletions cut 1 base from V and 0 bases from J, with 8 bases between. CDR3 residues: CASSLRDNSGNTIYF. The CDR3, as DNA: TGTGCCAGCAGCTTGAGAGACAACTCTGGAAACACCATATATTTT.

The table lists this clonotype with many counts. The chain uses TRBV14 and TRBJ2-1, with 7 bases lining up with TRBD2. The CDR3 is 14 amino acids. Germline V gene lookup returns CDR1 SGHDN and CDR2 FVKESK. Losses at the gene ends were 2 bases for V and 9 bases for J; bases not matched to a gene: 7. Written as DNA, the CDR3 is TGTGCCAGCAGCCAAACAAGCGGGAACGCTGAGCAGTTCTTC. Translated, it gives CASSQTSGNAEQFF.

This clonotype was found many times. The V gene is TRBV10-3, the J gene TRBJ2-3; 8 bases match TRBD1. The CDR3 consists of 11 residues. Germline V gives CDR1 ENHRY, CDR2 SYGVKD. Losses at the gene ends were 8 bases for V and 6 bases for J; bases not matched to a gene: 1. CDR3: CAIQGADTQYF. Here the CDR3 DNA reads TGTGCCATCCAGGGGGCGGATACGCAGTATTTT.

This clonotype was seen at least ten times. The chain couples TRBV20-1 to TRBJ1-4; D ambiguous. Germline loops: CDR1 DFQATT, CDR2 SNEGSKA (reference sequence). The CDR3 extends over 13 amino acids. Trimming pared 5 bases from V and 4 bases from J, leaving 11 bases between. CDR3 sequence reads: CSAPGSLNEKLFF. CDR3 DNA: TGCAGTGCTCCCGGGAGCCTTAATGAAAAACTGTTTTTT.

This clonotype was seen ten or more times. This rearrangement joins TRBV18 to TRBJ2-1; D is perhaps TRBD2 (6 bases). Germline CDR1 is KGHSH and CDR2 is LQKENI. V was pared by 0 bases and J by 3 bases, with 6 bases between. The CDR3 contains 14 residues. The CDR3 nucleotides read TGTGCCAGCTCACCACCGACTAGCTACAATGAGCAGTTCTTC. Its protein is CASSPPTSYNEQFF. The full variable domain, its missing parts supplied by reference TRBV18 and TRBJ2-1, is NAGVMQNPRHLVRRRGQEARLRCSPMKGHSHVYWYRQLPEEGLKFMVYLQKENIIDESGMPKERFSAEFPKEGPSILRIQQVVRGDSAAYFCASSPPTSYNEQFFGPGTRLTVL.

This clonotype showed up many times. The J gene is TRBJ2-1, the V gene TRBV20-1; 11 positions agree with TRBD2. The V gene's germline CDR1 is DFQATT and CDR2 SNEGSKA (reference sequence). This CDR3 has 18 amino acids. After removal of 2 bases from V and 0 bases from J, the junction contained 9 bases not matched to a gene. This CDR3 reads CSARIGSGRAVSYNEQFF. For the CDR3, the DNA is TGCAGTGCTAGAATCGGTAGCGGGAGGGCCGTCTCCTACAATGAGCAGTTCTTC.

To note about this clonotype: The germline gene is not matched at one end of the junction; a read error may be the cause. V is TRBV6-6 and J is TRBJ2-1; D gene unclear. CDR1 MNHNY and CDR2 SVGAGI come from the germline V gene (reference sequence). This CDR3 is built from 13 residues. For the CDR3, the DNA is TGTGCCAGGAGTTATAGGCTAGTTGGTGAGCAGTTCTTC. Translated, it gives CARSYRLVGEQFF.

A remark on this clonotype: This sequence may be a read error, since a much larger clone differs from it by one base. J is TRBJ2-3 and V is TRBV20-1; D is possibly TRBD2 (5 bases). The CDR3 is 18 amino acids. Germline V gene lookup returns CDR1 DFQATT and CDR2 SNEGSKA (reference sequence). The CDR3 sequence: CSASPNIASSTLTVTQYF. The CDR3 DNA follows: TGCAGTGCTAGCCCTAATATAGCGTCTTCCACTCTCACAGTTACGCAGTATTTT.

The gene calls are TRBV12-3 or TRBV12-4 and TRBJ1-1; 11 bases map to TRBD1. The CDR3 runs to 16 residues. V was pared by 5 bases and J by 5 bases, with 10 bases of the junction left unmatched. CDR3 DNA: TGTGCCAGCAGTCCAACACCGGGACAGGGGGATACTGAAGCTTTCTTT. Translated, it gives CASSPTPGQGDTEAFF.

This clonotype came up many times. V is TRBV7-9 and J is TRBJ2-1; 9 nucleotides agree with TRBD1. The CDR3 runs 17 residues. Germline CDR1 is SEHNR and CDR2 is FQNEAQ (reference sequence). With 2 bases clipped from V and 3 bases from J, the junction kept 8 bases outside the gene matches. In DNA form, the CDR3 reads TGTGCCAGCAGCTTATCCTCGGACAGGGGCCACTACAATGAGCAGTTCTTC. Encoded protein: CASSLSSDRGHYNEQFF.

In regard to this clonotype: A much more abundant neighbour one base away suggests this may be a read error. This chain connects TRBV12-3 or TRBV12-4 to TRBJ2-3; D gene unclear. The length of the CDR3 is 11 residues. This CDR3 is CTSRITDTQYF. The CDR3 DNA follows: TGTACCAGCAGGATCACAGATACGCAGTATTTT.

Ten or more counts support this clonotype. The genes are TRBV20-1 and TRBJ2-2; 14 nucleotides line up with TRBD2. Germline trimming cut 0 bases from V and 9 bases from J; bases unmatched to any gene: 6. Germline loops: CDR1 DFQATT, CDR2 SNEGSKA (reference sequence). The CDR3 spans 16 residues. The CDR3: CSAREGTSGRMWELFF. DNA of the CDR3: TGCAGTGCTAGAGAGGGGACTAGCGGGAGAATGTGGGAGCTGTTTTTT.

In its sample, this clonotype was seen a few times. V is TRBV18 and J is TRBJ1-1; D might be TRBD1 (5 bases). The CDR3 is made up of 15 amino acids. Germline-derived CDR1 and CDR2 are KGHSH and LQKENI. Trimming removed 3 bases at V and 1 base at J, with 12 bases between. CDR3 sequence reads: CASSPPGRTNTEAFF. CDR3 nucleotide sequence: TGTGCCAGCTCACCCCCGGGACGAACGAACACTGAAGCTTTCTTT.

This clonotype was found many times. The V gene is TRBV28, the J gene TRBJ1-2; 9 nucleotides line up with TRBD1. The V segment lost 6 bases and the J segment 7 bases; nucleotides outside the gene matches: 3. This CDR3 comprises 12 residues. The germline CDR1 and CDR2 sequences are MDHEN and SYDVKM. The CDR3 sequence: CASRGTGTGYTF. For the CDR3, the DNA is TGTGCCAGCAGAGGGACAGGGACTGGCTACACCTTC.